The next 18 T cell receptor beta chains were all read from a single sample in a study of siplizumab effects on memory and regulatory T cells. Clones were read by immunoSEQ multiplex PCR, and TCRdb kept only the in-frame ones, dropping some. The sample holds tens of thousands of clones; over 75% are singletons and the top ten take 1.5% to 2%. The sequenced sample consisted of Tregs sorted from blood. Receptors were obtained from a human donor in good health.

In its sample, this clone is medium-sized. The chain carries TRBV4-1 and TRBJ2-7; 9 bases align to TRBD1. The V gene's germline CDR1 is MGHRA and CDR2 YSYEKL. With V trimmed by 0 bases and J by 3 bases, 21 bases remained unmatched. CDR3 size: 21 residues. Here the CDR3 reads CASSQDPSLLFGQGTFYEQYF. CDR3 coding DNA: TGCGCCAGCAGCCAAGACCCTTCGCTACTCTTCGGACAGGGGACCTTCTACGAGCAGTACTTC.

CDR3 in amino acids: CAITQGLNYGYTF. The CDR3 bases are TGTGCCATCACCCAGGGCCTAAACTATGGCTACACCTTC. The V gene is TRBV10-3, the J gene TRBJ1-2, with a possible D match to TRBD1 (5 bases). Germline V gene sequence: CDR1 ENHRY, CDR2 SYGVKD. The V end was cut by 7 bases, the J end by 2 bases, with 11 bases between. The CDR3 consists of 13 residues.

This sequence joins TRBV7-9 and TRBJ2-1; 7 bases line up with TRBD2. The trim removed 0 bases at V and 6 bases at J, leaving 2 bases unmatched. This CDR3 region has 14 residues. Germline lookup yields CDR1 SEHNR and CDR2 FQNEAQ (reference sequence). The CDR3 is CASSLAGGVNEQFF. The CDR3 nucleotides are TGTGCCAGCAGCTTAGCGGGAGGGGTCAATGAGCAGTTCTTC.

The chain has TRBV11-3 and TRBJ2-5, with D perhaps assigned TRBD1 or TRBD2 (5 bases each). The J call could be wrong; TRBJ2-7 is a better fit for the DNA end. The germline gives CDR1 SGHNT, CDR2 YENEEA. CDR3 length equals 15 residues. The CDR3 bases are TGTGCCAGCACCTCCCGGCAGAGGGACCCCTACGAGCAGTACTTC. Protein product: CASTSRQRDPYEQYF.

The rearrangement joins TRBV19 to TRBJ1-3, with a weak D call TRBD1 (5 bases). Germline CDR1 reads LNHDA; CDR2 reads SQIVND (reference sequence). The CDR3 contains 15 residues. The V and J ends lost 6 bases and 0 bases respectively, with 12 bases between them. CDR3 in amino acids: CASRSTAGSGNTIYF. Here the CDR3 DNA reads TGTGCCAGTAGATCGACAGCCGGCTCTGGAAACACCATATATTTT.

V usage is TRBV29-1 and J usage is TRBJ2-5; 9 positions agree with TRBD1. The CDR3 is made up of 15 amino acids. The V and J ends lost 6 bases and 3 bases, in that order; junction bases with no gene match: 11. CDR1 and CDR2 (germline): SQVTM, ANQGSEA. CDR3 in DNA: TGCAGCGTGGGGAGACAGGGGGGATTTGAAGAGACCCAGTACTTC. Its translation: CSVGRQGGFEETQYF.

The DNA for the CDR3 is TGTGCCAGCAGTGGGCTAGCGGGTTACAATGAGCAGTTCTTC. Its protein product is CASSGLAGYNEQFF. The chain links TRBV6-1 to TRBJ2-1; 8 positions agree with TRBD2. Germline V gene sequence: CDR1 MNHNS, CDR2 SASEGT. The CDR3 extends over 14 amino acids. Trimming removed 4 bases from V and 4 bases from J; junction bases left unmatched: 3.

The J gene is TRBJ2-7, the V gene TRBV9; no clear D gene. Trimming took 4 bases from V and 5 from J, leaving 16 bases between them. This CDR3 spans 14 amino acids. From germline, CDR1 is SGDLS and CDR2 YYNGEE. This CDR3 is CASSPRPLPDEQYF. The CDR3 DNA is TGTGCCAGCAGCCCGAGACCCCTCCCCGACGAGCAGTACTTC.

The chain recombines TRBV12-5 with TRBJ2-1; 13 nucleotides align to TRBD2. The CDR3 consists of 15 residues. J lost 5 bases, V lost 10 bases, and 8 bases had no gene match. CDR1 LGHNT and CDR2 FRNRAP come from the germline V gene. The CDR3 nucleotides are TGTGCTATCATGACCGGGACTAGCGGGAACAATGAGCAGTTCTTC. Protein sequence: CAIMTGTSGNNEQFF.

This clone was counted once. The chain recombines TRBV7-9 with TRBJ2-5, with 12 bases that match TRBD2. CDR1 SEHNR and CDR2 FQNEAQ come from the germline V gene (reference sequence). J lost 5 bases, V lost 4 bases, and 11 bases had no gene match. This CDR3 region has 17 residues. The CDR3 nucleotides read TGTGCCAGCAGCTCACCTACTAGCGGGAGGCTCGGTGAGACCCAGTACTTC. Protein: CASSSPTSGRLGETQYF.

The rearrangement joins TRBV2 to TRBJ1-5; D not certain. V was pared by 4 bases and J by 2 bases, with 3 bases between. The CDR3 spans 12 residues. Germline CDR1 and CDR2: SNHLY and FYNNEI. CDR3 in DNA: TGTGCCAGCAGTGCCGGCAATCAGCCCCAGCATTTT. The encoded protein is CASSAGNQPQHF.

V gene TRBV7-3 combines with J gene TRBJ1-1; D is possibly TRBD1 (5 bases). Germline CDR1 SGHTA, CDR2 FQGTGA. The CDR3 totals 13 residues. Trimming pared 5 bases from V and 3 bases from J, leaving 10 bases between. The CDR3 bases are TGTGCCAGCAGCAAAATGACAGACACTGAAGCTTTCTTT. It encodes CASSKMTDTEAFF.

The J gene is TRBJ2-1, the V gene TRBV6-5, with 7 positions matching TRBD2. The CDR3 length is 15 residues. V lost 2 bases, J lost 7 bases, and 8 bases stayed unmatched. Germline lookup yields CDR1 MNHEY and CDR2 SVGAGI. The CDR3 DNA is TGTGCCAGCAGTTACACGGGAGGCGTCGCGAATGAGCAGTTCTTC. It codes for CASSYTGGVANEQFF.

This clone has a single count. J is TRBJ2-7 and V is TRBV7-2; no clear D gene. Trimming took 1 base from V and 0 from J, leaving 10 bases between them. Per germline, CDR1 SGHTA and CDR2 FQGNSA. The CDR3 totals 15 residues. The CDR3 DNA follows: TGTGCCAGCAGCTTAGTTCAGGAGTCCTCCTACGAGCAGTACTTC. Amino acid sequence: CASSLVQESSYEQYF.

Concerning this clone itself: The junction shows a germline mismatch at one end, possibly a read error. Other DNA sequences in the sample encode the same CDR3. As DNA, the CDR3 is TGTGCCAGCAGCCTGAGCTCCTACGAGCAATACTTC. Amino acid sequence: CASSLSSYEQYF. The V gene is TRBV11-3, the J gene TRBJ2-7, with no clear D. Germline CDR1 is SGHNT and CDR2 is YENEEA. The CDR3 sequence is 12 residues long.

Only one count was recorded for this clone. This chain links TRBV18 with TRBJ2-5; 7 bases line up with TRBD2. This CDR3 region has 13 residues. The germline V gene encodes CDR1 KGHSH and CDR2 LQKENI. Trimming at V came to 6 bases and at J to 3 bases, leaving 4 bases not matched to a gene. CDR3 loop: CASSGGEKETQYF. CDR3 sequence (DNA): TGTGCCAGCTCGGGAGGGGAGAAAGAGACCCAGTACTTC.

The V and J genes are TRBV2 and TRBJ1-5; 10 nucleotides line up with TRBD1. The CDR3 sequence is 15 residues long. V lost 5 bases and J lost 4; bases outside the gene matches: 5. In germline, CDR1 is SNHLY, CDR2 FYNNEI. The CDR3 region has the DNA TGTGCCAGCAGTTGGGACAGGGGAGGGAATCAGCCCCAGCATTTT. It yields the protein CASSWDRGGNQPQHF.

This clone has a single count. V is TRBV19 and J is TRBJ2-3; 10 bases align to TRBD2. Germline CDR1 LNHDA, CDR2 SQIVND (reference sequence). V shed 7 bases, J shed 1 base, and the junction held 8 bases outside the gene matches. The CDR3 contains 16 residues. CDR3: CASNPTGTSGTDTQYF. The CDR3 region has the DNA TGTGCCAGTAATCCCACAGGGACTAGCGGCACAGATACGCAGTATTTT.